One sample yielded the 24 T cell receptor beta chains listed below, sequenced in a study of blood T cell repertoires in COVID-19. Sequenced by immunoSEQ multiplex PCR; TCRdb stores in-frame clones only, minus some. This table has about 150,000 clones, roughly 83% appearing once. Material: peripheral blood. These receptors were collected from a woman in her sixties or seventies with acute or convalescent COVID-19.

The genes are TRBV21-1 and TRBJ1-3; TRBD1 is the table's D call and was not checked against the DNA. TRBV21-1 constitutes a pseudogene. The CDR3 is made up of 16 amino acids. CDR3 in amino acids: CASSKGQGDSGNTIYF. The CDR3 coding sequence is TGTGCCAGCAGCAAGGGACAGGGGGACTCTGGAAACACCATATATTTT.

The count of this clone is one. The V and J genes are TRBV7-8 and TRBJ1-5, with D possibly matching TRBD1 (6 bases). CDR3 length: 17 amino acids. Trimming took off 4 bases at V and 3 bases at J, with 19 bases between the two ends. In germline, CDR1 is SGHVS, CDR2 FQNEAQ. CDR3 residues: CASSSDTGRPFNQPQHF. DNA of the CDR3: TGTGCCAGCAGCTCCGACACAGGGCGGCCTTTCAATCAGCCCCAGCATTTT.

This chain connects TRBV7-6 to TRBJ1-5, with a tentative D call TRBD1 (6 bases). V was pared by 1 base and J by 6 bases, with 13 bases between. The CDR3 contains 15 residues. Germline V gene lookup returns CDR1 SGHVS and CDR2 FNYEAQ. CDR3 region: CASSLVQGSGQPQHF. The CDR3 DNA is TGTGCCAGCAGCTTAGTACAGGGCTCGGGTCAGCCCCAGCATTTT.

J is TRBJ1-2 and V is TRBV7-2; D gene unclear. Looked up from germline, CDR1 is SGHTA and CDR2 is FQGNSA. V lost 1 base to trimming and J lost 8 bases, with 17 bases between them. The CDR3 length is 15 residues. CDR3 bases: TGTGCCAGCAGCTTAGATGCGCTCCCTAGTAGGGGCTACACCTTC. It specifies CASSLDALPSRGYTF. Using reference TRBV7-2 and TRBJ1-2 for the parts outside the CDR3, the full variable domain is GAGVSQSPSNKVTEKGKDVELRCDPISGHTALYWYRQSLGQGLEFLIYFQGNSAPDKSGLPSDRFSAERTGGSVSTLTIQRTQQEDSAVYLCASSLDALPSRGYTFGSGTRLTVV.

This clone has a handful of counts. The chain is built from TRBV2 and TRBJ1-1; 7 bases fit TRBD1. This CDR3 has 15 amino acids. CDR1 is SNHLY, CDR2 FYNNEI, per germline. Losses at the gene ends were 7 bases for V and 1 base for J; bases not matched to a gene: 9. CDR3 sequence: CASIQATGRNTEAFF. CDR3 in DNA: TGTGCCAGCATACAGGCGACAGGGAGGAACACTGAAGCTTTCTTT.

The chain links TRBV18 to TRBJ2-7; 7 positions match TRBD1. The CDR3 totals 14 residues. The germline gives CDR1 KGHSH, CDR2 LQKENI. After removal of 5 bases from V and 3 bases from J, the junction contained 7 bases not matched to a gene. CDR3 nucleotides: TGTGCCAGCTCATCAACCTCAGGGGGCTACGAGCAGTACTTC. This sequence encodes CASSSTSGGYEQYF.

CDR3 in amino acids: CASSGQGGPYEQYF. For the CDR3, the DNA is TGTGCCAGCAGCGGACAGGGAGGACCCTACGAGCAGTACTTC. The chain is built from TRBV11-2 and TRBJ2-7, with 8 bases that match TRBD1. Germline assignment: CDR1 SGHAT and CDR2 FQNNGV. V lost 5 bases, J lost 2 bases, and 5 bases stayed unmatched. The CDR3 spans 14 residues.

This clone was detected only once. The gene calls are TRBV29-1 and TRBJ1-2; 8 positions agree with TRBD1. The CDR3 has 13 amino acids. CDR1 SQVTM and CDR2 ANQGSEA come from the germline V gene. V lost 5 bases and J lost 4; bases outside the gene matches: 6. The CDR3 sequence is CSVPSDRGYGYTF. DNA of the CDR3: TGCAGCGTTCCTTCCGACAGGGGCTATGGCTACACCTTC.

This chain joins TRBV18 and TRBJ1-6; no definite D call. Trimming stripped 3 bases from V and 7 bases from J, with 10 bases between. CDR3 length: 14 amino acids. Germline V gene data show CDR1 as KGHSH and CDR2 as LQKENI. The CDR3 spells CASSPGSTNSPLHF. The CDR3 DNA reads as TGTGCCAGCTCACCGGGGAGTACGAATTCACCCCTCCACTTT.

This chain joins TRBV18 and TRBJ1-3; tentatively, D is TRBD1 (5 bases). V was trimmed by 2 bases and J by 0 bases, leaving 11 bases between them. Germline V lookup: CDR1 KGHSH, CDR2 LQKENI. The CDR3 extends over 16 amino acids. This CDR3 is CASSPVEGNSGNTIYF. The CDR3 DNA follows: TGTGCCAGCTCACCAGTGGAGGGGAACTCTGGAAACACCATATATTTT.

This chain connects TRBV3-1 (or the pseudogene TRBV3-2) to TRBJ1-2; no clear D gene. V was pared by 1 base and J by 0 bases, with 6 bases between. The germline V gene has CDR1 LGHDT and CDR2 YNNKEL (reference sequence). This CDR3 comprises 14 residues. CDR3 residues: CASSQGTANYGYTF. CDR3 nucleotide sequence: TGTGCCAGCAGCCAAGGGACTGCTAACTATGGCTACACCTTC.

The chain uses TRBV6-5 and TRBJ2-5; D may be TRBD1 (6 bases). Germline assignment: CDR1 MNHEY and CDR2 SVGAGI. The V and J ends lost 5 bases and 3 bases respectively, with 16 bases between them. The CDR3 runs to 15 residues. This chain's CDR3 is CASSQMAGQKETQYF. The CDR3 nucleotides are TGTGCCAGCAGTCAAATGGCAGGACAGAAAGAGACCCAGTACTTC.

This chain links TRBV5-6 with TRBJ2-7; 11 bases line up with TRBD1. After removal of 0 bases from V and 5 bases from J, the junction contained 16 bases not matched to a gene. Germline CDR1 and CDR2: SGHDT and YYEEEE. The CDR3 spans 19 residues. The chain's CDR3 is CASSLGNGQGAPPWDEQYF. Here the CDR3 DNA reads TGTGCCAGCAGCTTGGGTAACGGACAGGGGGCTCCCCCGTGGGACGAGCAGTACTTC.

This clone has only one observation. J is TRBJ1-2 and V is TRBV12-5; D possibly corresponds to TRBD1 (5 bases). This CDR3 has 14 residues. Per the germline V gene, CDR1 is LGHNT and CDR2 is FRNRAP. V was cut by 1 base and J by 6 bases, with 12 bases left in between. The CDR3 here is CASGLARGDDGYTF. DNA of the CDR3: TGTGCTAGTGGTTTGGCCCGGGGGGACGATGGCTACACCTTC.

This chain uses TRBV18 with TRBJ2-5, with 8 bases identical to TRBD1. Germline lookup yields CDR1 KGHSH and CDR2 LQKENI. The J segment lost 5 bases and the V segment lost 4 bases, leaving 12 bases of the junction unmatched. The CDR3 is made up of 16 amino acids. DNA for the CDR3: TGTGCCAGCTCACTACAGAGGGCAGGGGGCCAGGAGACCCAGTACTTC. Translating gives CASSLQRAGGQETQYF. The complete variable domain, with remaining parts taken from reference TRBV18 and TRBJ2-5, reads NAGVMQNPRHLVRRRGQEARLRCSPMKGHSHVYWYRQLPEEGLKFMVYLQKENIIDESGMPKERFSAEFPKEGPSILRIQQVVRGDSAAYFCASSLQRAGGQETQYFGPGTRLLVL.

The chain has TRBV6-5 and TRBJ1-4; a weak D match, TRBD1 (5 bases). CDR1 is MNHEY, CDR2 SVGAGI, per germline. V was shortened by 8 bases and J by 10 bases, with 23 bases between the two germline ends. This CDR3 region has 15 residues. The CDR3 protein is CASYTSRAPGGKLFF. CDR3 in DNA: TGTGCCAGCTATACGAGCCGGGCCCCGGGGGGAAAACTGTTTTTT.

As to this clone: At one end the junction does not follow the germline gene, possibly because of a read error. Other DNA sequences in this sample translate to the same CDR3. CDR3 amino acids: CATSVQWASGNTIYF. CDR3 DNA: TGTGCCACCAGCGTACAGTGGGCCTCTGGAAACACTATATATTTT. The chain combines TRBV15 with TRBJ1-3, with D hard to call. Germline CDR1 reads LNHNV; CDR2 reads YYDKDF (reference sequence). This CDR3 spans 15 amino acids.

The chain links TRBV5-4 to TRBJ1-2; 7 bases are a match to TRBD1. There are 15 residues in the CDR3. V lost 1 base and J lost 4; bases outside the gene matches: 7. Germline CDR1 is SGHNT and CDR2 is YYREEE (reference sequence). The CDR3 spells CASSLPGTVIYGYTF. In DNA form, the CDR3 reads TGTGCCAGCAGCTTGCCCGGGACAGTCATCTATGGCTACACCTTC.

This clone was detected only once. This chain links TRBV5-4 with TRBJ1-1, with D maybe TRBD1 (6 bases). The CDR3 is 15 residues long. Germline V gene lookup returns CDR1 SGHNT and CDR2 YYREEE (reference sequence). V lost 3 bases and J lost 5, with 17 bases in between. The CDR3: CASSSARGAGTEAFF. CDR3 nucleotides: TGTGCCAGCAGCTCCGCCCGGGGGGCCGGGACTGAAGCTTTCTTT.

This clone appeared a few times. The chain is built from TRBV15 and TRBJ1-5, with TRBD1 matching over 12 bases. V shed 5 bases and J 7 bases; nucleotides not matched to a gene: 6. Germline CDR1 LNHNV, CDR2 YYDKDF (reference sequence). This CDR3 has 15 amino acids. The CDR3 is CATSRDRGLGQPQHF. For the CDR3, the DNA is TGTGCCACCAGCCGGGACAGGGGGCTAGGACAGCCCCAGCATTTT.

This clone was detected once. The gene calls are TRBV25-1 and TRBJ2-1, with D hard to call. Deletions cut 5 bases from V and 2 bases from J, with 16 bases between. CDR3 length: 16 residues. The germline V gene has CDR1 MGHDK and CDR2 SYGVNS. The DNA for the CDR3 is TGTGCCAGCAGTCCGTCCGAAAGAGACACCTACAATGAGCAGTTCTTC. This codes for CASSPSERDTYNEQFF.

The rearrangement links TRBV28 to TRBJ2-7; 8 bases are shared with TRBD1. Unmatched junction bases numbered 5, after V lost 4 bases and J lost 0 bases. The CDR3 runs 15 residues. Germline V gene sequence: CDR1 MDHEN, CDR2 SYDVKM. CDR3 region: CASSSPGTGSYEQYV. DNA for the CDR3: TGTGCCAGCAGTTCCCCGGGGACAGGCTCCTACGAGCAGTACGTC.

With regard to this clone: Other DNA sequences within the sample encode an identical CDR3. This sequence joins TRBV12-3 or TRBV12-4 and TRBJ1-1, with TRBD1 matching over 7 bases. The V segment lost 6 bases and the J segment 1 base; nucleotides outside the gene matches: 2. The CDR3 has 13 amino acids. CDR3 protein: CASSRQGNTEAFF. CDR3 DNA: TGTGCCAGCAGCAGACAGGGGAACACTGAAGCTTTCTTT.

This rearrangement joins TRBV15 to TRBJ2-7; D is uncertain. Looked up from germline, CDR1 is LNHNV and CDR2 is YYDKDF (reference sequence). The CDR3 consists of 14 residues. V lost 4 bases, J lost 2 bases, and 12 bases lay in between. This CDR3 is CATSMGLEPYEQYV. In nucleotides, the CDR3 is TGTGCCACCAGCATGGGTCTGGAGCCCTACGAGCAGTACGTC.